These T cell receptor beta chains were read from a single sample in a study of T-cell reconstitution after alpha-beta-depleted transplantation in children. TCRdb fed the PCR reads into MiXCR, producing one record per CDR3 protein. The top ten clones hold about 1.1% of a sample with hundreds of thousands of distinct CDR3 sequences, over 15% of them seen once. Sequencing used PBMCs from the stem cell graft donor, obtained from the stem cell graft. Receptors originate from a human donor who donated a stem cell graft to a child with acute myeloid leukemia. Each CDR3 is given with its conserved first and last residue. The order of the fields is clone size, J gene, D gene, V gene, CDR3 DNA, CDR3 protein. The D gene is left open where the match is weak. Expanded clones are given a class, and other clones once, few, many or no size at all.

NA,TRBJ1-2,NA,TRBV6-5,TGTGCCAGCAGTTACCGCTGGCCTAGTGGATCACGCTATGGCTACACCTTC,CASSYRWPSGSRYGYTF
few,TRBJ2-1,TRBD2,TRBV7-8,TGTGCCAGCAGCTTAGCTCGACTAGCGGGGGTTGGCAATGAGCAGTTCTTC,CASSLARLAGVGNEQFF
NA,TRBJ2-1,TRBD1,TRBV29-1,TGCAGCGTTCCCCATCGGACAGGAGGGCAGTTCTTC,CSVPHRTGGQFF
many,TRBJ2-1,NA,TRBV29-1,TGCAGCGTTGATGTACAGGGAATTTGGCAGTTCTTC,CSVDVQGIWQFF
NA,TRBJ1-5,NA,TRBV12-3/TRBV12-4,TGTGCCAGCAGTAAAATAACGGAGGCCCAGCATTTT,CASSKITEAQHF
many,TRBJ1-1,NA,TRBV5-5,TGTGCCAGCAGCTCTTCCGCCACTGAAGCTTTCTTT,CASSSSATEAFF
many,TRBJ2-1,TRBD2,TRBV20-1,TGCAGTGCTGCCACTAGCGGGGGGGCCGTTGAGCAGTTCTTC,CSAATSGGAVEQFF
few,TRBJ2-7,NA,TRBV4-1,TGCGCCAGCAGCCAAAACGGGCGTTCCTACGAGCAGTACTTC,CASSQNGRSYEQYF
NA,TRBJ2-7,NA,TRBV7-8,TGTGCCAGCAGCTTAGCCCCCGGAGGGTCCTACGAGCAGTACTTC,CASSLAPGGSYEQYF
many,TRBJ2-5,TRBD1,TRBV6-5,TGTGCCAGCAGTTACGGTTCCAGGGGGCTTGAGACCCAGTACTTC,CASSYGSRGLETQYF
many,TRBJ1-1,NA,TRBV12-3/TRBV12-4,TGTGCCAGCAGCTTAATGAACACTGAAGCTTTCTTT,CASSLMNTEAFF
few,TRBJ2-1,TRBD2,TRBV11-2,TGTGCCAGCAGCTCCGCCGGGCGGGGGGGCAATGAGCAGTTCTTC,CASSSAGRGGNEQFF
few,TRBJ1-2,NA,TRBV7-8,TGTGCCAGCAGCTCCGAAAGGTCGGTCCAGGGGAATCGTGGCTACACCTTC,CASSSERSVQGNRGYTF
few,TRBJ1-2,NA,TRBV4-1,TGCGCCAGCAGCCAAGTATCCTTCCAGGGAGACTACACCTTC,CASSQVSFQGDYTF
NA,TRBJ1-4,NA,TRBV7-6,TGTGCCAGCAGCTTAGAAGGGTTAACTAATGAAAAACTGTTTTTT,CASSLEGLTNEKLFF
NA,TRBJ1-4,NA,TRBV7-2,TGTGCCAGCAGGGACCCCCTTAATGAAAAACTGTTTTTT,CASRDPLNEKLFF
few,TRBJ2-7,NA,TRBV12-3/TRBV12-4,TGTGCCAGCAGTTTGGCGAGGGGGGCTAGGGACGAGCAGTACTTC,CASSLARGARDEQYF
NA,TRBJ2-3,TRBD2,TRBV29-1,TGCAGCGTTGCGGGACTAGCGGGGCGCACAGATACGCAGTATTTT,CSVAGLAGRTDTQYF
many,TRBJ2-1,NA,TRBV7-2,TGTGCCAGCAGCTTAATGTCGGGGACTGAACGCGGGAATGAGCAGTTCTTC,CASSLMSGTERGNEQFF
many,TRBJ1-5,TRBD1,TRBV12-3/TRBV12-4,TGTGCCAGCAGTCCTGACAGGGGAGAGGATCAGCCCCAGCATTTT,CASSPDRGEDQPQHF
many,TRBJ2-5,NA,TRBV12-3/TRBV12-4,TGTGCCAGCAGCCCGAAACGATCGGCCCAGTACTTC,CASSPKRSAQYF
many,TRBJ2-5,NA,TRBV6-5,TGTGCCAGCAGTTACGGTCGCGGCCAGGGGGAGACCCAGTACTTC,CASSYGRGQGETQYF
few,TRBJ2-7,NA,TRBV15,TGTGCCACCAGCAGAGATCAGGGTCCCTACGAGCAGTACTTC,CATSRDQGPYEQYF